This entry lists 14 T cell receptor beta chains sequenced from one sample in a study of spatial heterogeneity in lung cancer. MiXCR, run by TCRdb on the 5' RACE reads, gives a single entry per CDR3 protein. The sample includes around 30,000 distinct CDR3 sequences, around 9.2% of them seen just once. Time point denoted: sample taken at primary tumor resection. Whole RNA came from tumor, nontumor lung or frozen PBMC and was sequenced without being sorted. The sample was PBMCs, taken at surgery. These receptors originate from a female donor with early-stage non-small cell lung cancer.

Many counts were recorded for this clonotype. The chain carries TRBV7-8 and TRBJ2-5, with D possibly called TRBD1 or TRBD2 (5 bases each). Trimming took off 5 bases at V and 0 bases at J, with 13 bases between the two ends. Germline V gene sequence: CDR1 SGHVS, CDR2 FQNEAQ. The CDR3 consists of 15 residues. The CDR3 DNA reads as TGTGCCAGCAGCCAAGGGGTGGGGGACCAAGAGACCCAGTACTTC. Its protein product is CASSQGVGDQETQYF.

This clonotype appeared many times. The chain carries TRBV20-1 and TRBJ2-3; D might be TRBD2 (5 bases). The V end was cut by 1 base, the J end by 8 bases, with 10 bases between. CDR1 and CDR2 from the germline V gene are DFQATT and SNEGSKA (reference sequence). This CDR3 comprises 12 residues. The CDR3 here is CSARGRSGTQYF. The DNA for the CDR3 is TGCAGTGCTAGAGGGAGGTCCGGTACGCAGTATTTT.

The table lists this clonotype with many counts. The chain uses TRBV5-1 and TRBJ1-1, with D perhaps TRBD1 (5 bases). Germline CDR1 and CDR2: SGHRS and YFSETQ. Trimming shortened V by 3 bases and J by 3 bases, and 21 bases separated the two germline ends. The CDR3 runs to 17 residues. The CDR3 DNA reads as TGCGCCAGCAGCTCCCCAGGGCGGAACTCTAGGGACACTGAAGCTTTCTTT. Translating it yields CASSSPGRNSRDTEAFF.

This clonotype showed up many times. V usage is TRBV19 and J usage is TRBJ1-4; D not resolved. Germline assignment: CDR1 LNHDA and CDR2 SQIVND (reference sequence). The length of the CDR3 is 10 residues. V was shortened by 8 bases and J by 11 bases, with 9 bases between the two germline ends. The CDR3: CASSGGKLFF. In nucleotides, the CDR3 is TGTGCCAGTTCTGGAGGGAAACTGTTTTTT.

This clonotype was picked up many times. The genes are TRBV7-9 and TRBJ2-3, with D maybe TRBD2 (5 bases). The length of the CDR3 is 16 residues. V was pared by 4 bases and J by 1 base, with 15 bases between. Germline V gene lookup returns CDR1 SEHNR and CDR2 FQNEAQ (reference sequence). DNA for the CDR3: TGTGCCAGCAGCTCCGGTAGCCGAGGGCGCACAGATACGCAGTATTTT. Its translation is CASSSGSRGRTDTQYF.

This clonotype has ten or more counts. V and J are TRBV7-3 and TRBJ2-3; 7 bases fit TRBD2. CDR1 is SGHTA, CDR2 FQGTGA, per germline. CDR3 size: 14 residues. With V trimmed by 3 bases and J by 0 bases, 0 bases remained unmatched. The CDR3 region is CASSFSGSTDTQYF. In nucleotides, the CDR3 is TGTGCCAGCAGCTTTAGCGGGAGCACAGATACGCAGTATTTT.

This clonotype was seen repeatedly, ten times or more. For the CDR3, the DNA is TGCAGTGCCCCGACAGGGTGGCACACTGAAGCTTTCTTT. Protein sequence: CSAPTGWHTEAFF. This sequence joins TRBV20-1 and TRBJ1-1; 7 bases line up with TRBD1. V lost 6 bases, J lost 3 bases, and 7 bases stayed unmatched. The germline CDR1 and CDR2 sequences are DFQATT and SNEGSKA (reference sequence). CDR3 length: 13 residues.

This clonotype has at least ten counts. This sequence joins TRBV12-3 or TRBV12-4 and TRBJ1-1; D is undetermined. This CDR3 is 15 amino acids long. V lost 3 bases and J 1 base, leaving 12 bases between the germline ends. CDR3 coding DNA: TGTGCCAGCAGTTTTAGGTATCCAAAGAACACTGAAGCTTTCTTT. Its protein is CASSFRYPKNTEAFF.

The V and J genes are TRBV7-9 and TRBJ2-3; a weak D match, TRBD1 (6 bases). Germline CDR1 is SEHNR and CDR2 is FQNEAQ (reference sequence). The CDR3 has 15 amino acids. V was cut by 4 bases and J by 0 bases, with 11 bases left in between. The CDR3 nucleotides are TGTGCCAGCAGCTCCTGGACAGTAAGCACAGATACGCAGTATTTT. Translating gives CASSSWTVSTDTQYF. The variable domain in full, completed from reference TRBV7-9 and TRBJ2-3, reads DTGVSQNPRHKITKRGQNVTFRCDPISEHNRLYWYRQTLGQGPEFLTYFQNEAQLEKSRLLSDRFSAERPKGSFSTLEIQRTEQGDSAMYLCASSSWTVSTDTQYFGPGTRLTVL.

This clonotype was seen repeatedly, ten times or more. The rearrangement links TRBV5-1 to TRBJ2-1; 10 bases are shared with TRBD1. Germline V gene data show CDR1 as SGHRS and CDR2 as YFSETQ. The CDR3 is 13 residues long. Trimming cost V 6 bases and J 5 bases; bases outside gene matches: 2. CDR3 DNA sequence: TGCGCCAGCATTGGGACAGGGGACAATGAGCAGTTCTTC. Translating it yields CASIGTGDNEQFF.

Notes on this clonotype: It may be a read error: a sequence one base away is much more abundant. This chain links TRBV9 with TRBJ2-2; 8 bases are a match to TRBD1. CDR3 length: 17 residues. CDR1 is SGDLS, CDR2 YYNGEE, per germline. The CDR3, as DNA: TGTGTCAGCAGCGTAGCTTCGACAGGGGTCAACACCGGGGAGCTGTTTTTT. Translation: CVSSVASTGVNTGELFF.

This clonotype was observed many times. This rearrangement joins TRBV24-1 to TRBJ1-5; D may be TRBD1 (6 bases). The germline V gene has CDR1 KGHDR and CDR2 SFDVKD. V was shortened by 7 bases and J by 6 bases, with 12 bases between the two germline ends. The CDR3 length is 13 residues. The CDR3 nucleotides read TGTGCCACCAGCGAACAGGGCCGTCAGCCCCAGCATTTT. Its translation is CATSEQGRQPQHF.

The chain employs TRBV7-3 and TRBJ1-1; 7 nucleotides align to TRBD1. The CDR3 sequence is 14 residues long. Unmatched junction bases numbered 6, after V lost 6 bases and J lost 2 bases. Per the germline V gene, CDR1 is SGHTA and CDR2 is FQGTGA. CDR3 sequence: CASRGRQGNTEAFF. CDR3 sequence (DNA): TGTGCCAGCAGGGGTAGACAGGGAAACACTGAAGCTTTCTTT.

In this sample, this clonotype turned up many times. The CDR3 DNA reads as TGTGCCAGCAGCCGACCAGGGGGATATAGCAATGAGCAGTTCTTC. This gives the protein CASSRPGGYSNEQFF. The rearrangement joins TRBV11-2 to TRBJ2-1; 7 nucleotides line up with TRBD1. The V segment lost 5 bases and the J segment 6 bases; nucleotides outside the gene matches: 10. CDR3 length equals 15 residues. Germline V CDR1 and CDR2: SGHAT, FQNNGV.